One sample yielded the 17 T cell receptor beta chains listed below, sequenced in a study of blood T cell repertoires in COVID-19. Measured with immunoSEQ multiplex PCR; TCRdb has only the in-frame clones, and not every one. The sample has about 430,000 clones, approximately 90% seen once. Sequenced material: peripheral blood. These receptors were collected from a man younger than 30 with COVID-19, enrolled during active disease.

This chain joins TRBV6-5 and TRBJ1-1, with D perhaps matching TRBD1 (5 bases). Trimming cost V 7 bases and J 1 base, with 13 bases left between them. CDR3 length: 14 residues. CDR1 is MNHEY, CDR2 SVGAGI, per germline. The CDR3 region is CASKRDSENTEAFF. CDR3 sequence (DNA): TGTGCCAGCAAGCGCGACAGCGAGAACACTGAAGCTTTCTTT.

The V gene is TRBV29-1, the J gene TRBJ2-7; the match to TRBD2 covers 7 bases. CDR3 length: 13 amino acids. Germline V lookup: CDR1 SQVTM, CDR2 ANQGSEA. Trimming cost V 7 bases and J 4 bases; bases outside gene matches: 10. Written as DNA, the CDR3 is TGCAGCGCTCAATCCGGGACTAAATACGAGCAGTACTTC. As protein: CSAQSGTKYEQYF.

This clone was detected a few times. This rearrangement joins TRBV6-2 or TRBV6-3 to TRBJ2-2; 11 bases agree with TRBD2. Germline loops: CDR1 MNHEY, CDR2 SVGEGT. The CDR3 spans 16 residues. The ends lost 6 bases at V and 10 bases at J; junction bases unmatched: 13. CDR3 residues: CASSPTGTSGEEELFF. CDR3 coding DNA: TGTGCCAGCAGCCCTACCGGGACTAGCGGAGAGGAGGAGCTGTTTTTT.

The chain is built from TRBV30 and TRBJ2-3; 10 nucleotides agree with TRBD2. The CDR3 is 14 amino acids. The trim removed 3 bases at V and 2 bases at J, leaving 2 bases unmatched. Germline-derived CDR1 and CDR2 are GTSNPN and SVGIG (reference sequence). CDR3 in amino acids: CAWRGLAYTDTQYF. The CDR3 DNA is TGTGCCTGGAGGGGACTAGCGTACACAGATACGCAGTATTTT.

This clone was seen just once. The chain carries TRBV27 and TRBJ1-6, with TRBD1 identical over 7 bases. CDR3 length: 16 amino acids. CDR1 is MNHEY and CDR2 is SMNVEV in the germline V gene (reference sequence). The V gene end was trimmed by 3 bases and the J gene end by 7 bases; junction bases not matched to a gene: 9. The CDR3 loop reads CASSFHRAGGNSPLHF. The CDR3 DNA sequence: TGTGCCAGCAGTTTTCACCGGGCAGGGGGGAATTCACCCCTCCACTTT.

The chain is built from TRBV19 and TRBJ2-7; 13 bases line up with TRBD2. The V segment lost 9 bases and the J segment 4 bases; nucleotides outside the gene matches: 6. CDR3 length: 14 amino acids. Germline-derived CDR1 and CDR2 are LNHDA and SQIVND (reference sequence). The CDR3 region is CASAGLAGIYEQYF. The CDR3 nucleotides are TGTGCCAGCGCGGGACTAGCGGGAATTTACGAGCAGTACTTC.

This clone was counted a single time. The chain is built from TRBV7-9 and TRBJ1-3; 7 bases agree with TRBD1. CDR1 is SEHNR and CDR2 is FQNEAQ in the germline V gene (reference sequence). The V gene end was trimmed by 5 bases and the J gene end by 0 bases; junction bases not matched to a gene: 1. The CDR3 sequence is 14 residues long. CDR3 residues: CASSRQGSGNTIYF. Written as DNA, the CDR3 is TGTGCCAGCAGCCGACAGGGCTCTGGAAACACCATATATTTT.

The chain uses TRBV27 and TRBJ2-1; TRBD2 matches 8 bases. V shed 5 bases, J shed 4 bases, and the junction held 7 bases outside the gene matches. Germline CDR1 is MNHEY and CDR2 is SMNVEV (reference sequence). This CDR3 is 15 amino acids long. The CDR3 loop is CASSHRLASYNEQFF. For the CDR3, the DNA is TGTGCCAGCAGTCATAGACTAGCGTCGTACAATGAGCAGTTCTTC.

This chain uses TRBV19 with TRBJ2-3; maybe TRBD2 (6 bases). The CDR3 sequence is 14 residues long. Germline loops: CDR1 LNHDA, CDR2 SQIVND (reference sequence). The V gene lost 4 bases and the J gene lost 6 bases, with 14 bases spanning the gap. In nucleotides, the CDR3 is TGTGCCAGTAGTAATAGCGGAGGGTATGATACGCAGTATTTT. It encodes CASSNSGGYDTQYF.

The CDR3 bases are TGTGCCAGCAGCACCTTAGCGGGGCGTCAAGAGACCCAGTACTTC. It encodes CASSTLAGRQETQYF. The V call is TRBV14, the J call TRBJ2-5, with TRBD2 identical over 8 bases. Germline loops: CDR1 SGHDN, CDR2 FVKESK. V lost 5 bases and J lost 2; bases outside the gene matches: 7. CDR3 length: 15 residues.

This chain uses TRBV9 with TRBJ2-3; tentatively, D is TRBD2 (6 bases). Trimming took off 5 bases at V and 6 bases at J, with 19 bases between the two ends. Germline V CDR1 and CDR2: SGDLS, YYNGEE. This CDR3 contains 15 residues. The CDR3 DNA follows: TGTGCCAGCAGGGAGGGCCCCACGGCTAGCGATACGCAGTATTTT. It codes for CASREGPTASDTQYF.

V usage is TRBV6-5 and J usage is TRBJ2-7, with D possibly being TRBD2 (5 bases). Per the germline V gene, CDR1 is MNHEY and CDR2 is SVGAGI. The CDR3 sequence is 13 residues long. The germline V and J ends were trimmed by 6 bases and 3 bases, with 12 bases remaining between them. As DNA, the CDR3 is TGTGCCAGCAGCCGAACGGGGTACTACGAGCAGTACTTC. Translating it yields CASSRTGYYEQYF.

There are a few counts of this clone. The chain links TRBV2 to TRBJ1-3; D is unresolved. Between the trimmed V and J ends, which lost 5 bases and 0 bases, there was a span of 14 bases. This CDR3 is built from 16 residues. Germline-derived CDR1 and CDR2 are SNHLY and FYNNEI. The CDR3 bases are TGTGCCAGCAGTAAAGAGGAGCGGGACTCTGGAAACACCATATATTTT. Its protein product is CASSKEERDSGNTIYF.

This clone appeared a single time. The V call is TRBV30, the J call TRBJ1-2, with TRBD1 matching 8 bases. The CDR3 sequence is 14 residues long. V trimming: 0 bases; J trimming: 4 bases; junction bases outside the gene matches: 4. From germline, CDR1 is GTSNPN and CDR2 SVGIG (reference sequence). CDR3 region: CAWSVQGGIYGYTF. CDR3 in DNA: TGTGCCTGGAGTGTACAGGGGGGGATCTATGGCTACACCTTC.

The CDR3 region is CATSDARDMYQPQHF. For the CDR3, the DNA is TGTGCCACCAGTGATGCCCGGGACATGTATCAGCCCCAGCATTTT. The V and J genes are TRBV24-1 and TRBJ1-5; TRBD1 might be the D (6 bases). Trimming shortened V by 3 bases and J by 5 bases, and 13 bases separated the two germline ends. Germline V gene data show CDR1 as KGHDR and CDR2 as SFDVKD. The CDR3 has 15 residues.

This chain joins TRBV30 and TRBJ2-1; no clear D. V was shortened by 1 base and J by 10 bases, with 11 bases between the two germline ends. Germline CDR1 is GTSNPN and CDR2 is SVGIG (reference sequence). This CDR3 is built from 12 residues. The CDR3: CAWSAATSEQFF. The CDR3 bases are TGTGCCTGGAGTGCCGCTACTTCGGAGCAGTTCTTC.

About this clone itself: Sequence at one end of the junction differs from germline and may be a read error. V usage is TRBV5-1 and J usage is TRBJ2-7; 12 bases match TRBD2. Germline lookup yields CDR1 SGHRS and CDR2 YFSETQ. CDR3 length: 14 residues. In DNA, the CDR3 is TGCGCCAGCAGCCCGGAGGGACTAGCGGGTTATAGGGTATTC. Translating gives CASSPEGLAGYRVF.